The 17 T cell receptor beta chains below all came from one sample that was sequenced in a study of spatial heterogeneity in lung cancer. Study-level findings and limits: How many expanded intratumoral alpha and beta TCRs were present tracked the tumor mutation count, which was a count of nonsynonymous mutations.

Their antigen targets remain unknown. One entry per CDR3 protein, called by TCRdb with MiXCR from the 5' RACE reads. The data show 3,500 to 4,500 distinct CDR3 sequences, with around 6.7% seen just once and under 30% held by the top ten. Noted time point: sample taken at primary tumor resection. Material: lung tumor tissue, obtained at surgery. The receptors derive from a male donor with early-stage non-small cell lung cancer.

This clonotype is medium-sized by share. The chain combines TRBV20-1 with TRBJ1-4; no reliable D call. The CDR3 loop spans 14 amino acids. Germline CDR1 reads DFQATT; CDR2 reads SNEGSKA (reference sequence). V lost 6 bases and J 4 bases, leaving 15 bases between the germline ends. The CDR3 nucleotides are TGCAGTGCCCCCCCTGGCAGTGATAATGAAAAACTGTTTTTT. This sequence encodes CSAPPGSDNEKLFF.

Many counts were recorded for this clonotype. CDR3 loop: CASSYSYSNQPQHF. The CDR3 coding sequence is TGTGCCAGCAGTTACAGCTATAGCAATCAGCCCCAGCATTTT. The V and J genes are TRBV12-3 or TRBV12-4 and TRBJ1-5, with D unclear. This CDR3 spans 14 amino acids. V was shortened by 4 bases and J by 0 bases, with 7 bases between the two germline ends.

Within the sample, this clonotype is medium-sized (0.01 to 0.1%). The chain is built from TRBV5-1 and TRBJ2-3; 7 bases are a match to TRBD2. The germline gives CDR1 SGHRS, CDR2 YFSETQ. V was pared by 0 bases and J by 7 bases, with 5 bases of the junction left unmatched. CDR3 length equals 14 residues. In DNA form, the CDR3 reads TGCGCCAGCAGCTTGGGCGGGAGTTTCTATACGCAGTATTTT. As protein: CASSLGGSFYTQYF. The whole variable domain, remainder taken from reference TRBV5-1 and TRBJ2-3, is KAGVTQTPRYLIKTRGQQVTLSCSPISGHRSVSWYQQTPGQGLQFLFEYFSETQRNKGNFPGRFSGRQFSNSRSEMNVSTLELGDSALYLCASSLGGSFYTQYFGPGTRLTVL.

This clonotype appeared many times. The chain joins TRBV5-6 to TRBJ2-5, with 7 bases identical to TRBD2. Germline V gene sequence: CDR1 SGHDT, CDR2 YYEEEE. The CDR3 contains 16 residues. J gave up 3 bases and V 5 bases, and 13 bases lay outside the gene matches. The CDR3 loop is CASSPLGLAVKETQYF. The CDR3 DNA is TGTGCCAGCAGTCCTCTCGGGCTAGCGGTAAAAGAGACCCAGTACTTC.

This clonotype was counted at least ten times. CDR3 sequence (DNA): TGCAGTGCGAGCCGTCTGTATGTCAACCAAGAGACCCAGTACTTC. Protein product: CSASRLYVNQETQYF. The chain joins TRBV20-1 to TRBJ2-5; D unresolved. Germline CDR1 and CDR2: DFQATT and SNEGSKA (reference sequence). The ends were cut back, 6 bases at V and 0 bases at J, with 17 bases in the middle. This CDR3 region has 15 residues.

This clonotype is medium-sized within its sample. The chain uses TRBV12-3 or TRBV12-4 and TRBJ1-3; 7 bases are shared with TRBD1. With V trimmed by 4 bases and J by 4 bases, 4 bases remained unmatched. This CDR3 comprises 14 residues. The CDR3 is CASSSLTGGNTIYF. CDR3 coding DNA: TGTGCCAGCAGTTCCCTGACAGGGGGAAACACCATATATTTT.

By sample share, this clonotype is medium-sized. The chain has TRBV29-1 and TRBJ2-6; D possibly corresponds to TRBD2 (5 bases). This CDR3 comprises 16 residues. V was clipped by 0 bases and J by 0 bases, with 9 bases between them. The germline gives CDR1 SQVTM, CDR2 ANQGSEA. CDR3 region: CSVEEPGISGANVLTF. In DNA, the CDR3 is TGCAGCGTTGAAGAACCCGGGATCTCTGGGGCCAACGTCCTGACTTTC.

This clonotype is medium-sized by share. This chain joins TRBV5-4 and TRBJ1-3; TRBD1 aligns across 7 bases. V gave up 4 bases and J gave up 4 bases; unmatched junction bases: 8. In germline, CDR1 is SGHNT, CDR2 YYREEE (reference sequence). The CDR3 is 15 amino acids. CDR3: CASSRDRAGGNTIYF. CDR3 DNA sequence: TGTGCCAGCAGCCGAGACAGGGCGGGAGGAAACACCATATATTTT.

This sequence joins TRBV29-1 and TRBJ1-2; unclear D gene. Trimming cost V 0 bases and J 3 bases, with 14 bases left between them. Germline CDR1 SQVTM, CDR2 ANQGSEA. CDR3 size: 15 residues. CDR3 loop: CSVEDRLREHYGYTF. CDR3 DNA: TGCAGCGTTGAAGATCGGCTGAGGGAACACTATGGCTACACCTTC.

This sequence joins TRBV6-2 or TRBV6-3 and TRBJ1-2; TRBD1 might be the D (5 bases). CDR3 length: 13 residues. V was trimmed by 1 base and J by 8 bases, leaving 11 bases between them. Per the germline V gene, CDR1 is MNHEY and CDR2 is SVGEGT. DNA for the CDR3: TGTGCCAGCAGTTACTTCAGGGTCGGCGGCTACACCTTC. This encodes CASSYFRVGGYTF.

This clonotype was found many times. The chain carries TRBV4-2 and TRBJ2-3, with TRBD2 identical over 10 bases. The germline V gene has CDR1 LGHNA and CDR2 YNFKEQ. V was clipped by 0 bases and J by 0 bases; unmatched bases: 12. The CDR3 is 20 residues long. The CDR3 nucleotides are TGTGCCAGCAGCCAAGAGAGTATGGCTAGCGGGGGCTCAAGCACAGATACGCAGTATTTT. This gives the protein CASSQESMASGGSSTDTQYF.

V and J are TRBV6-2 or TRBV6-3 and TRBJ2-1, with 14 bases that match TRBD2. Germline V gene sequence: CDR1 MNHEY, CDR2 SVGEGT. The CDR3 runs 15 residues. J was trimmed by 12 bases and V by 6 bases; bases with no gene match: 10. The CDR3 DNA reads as TGTGCCAGCAGAACCGGGACTAGCGGGAGTATTGCGCAGTTCTTC. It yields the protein CASRTGTSGSIAQFF.

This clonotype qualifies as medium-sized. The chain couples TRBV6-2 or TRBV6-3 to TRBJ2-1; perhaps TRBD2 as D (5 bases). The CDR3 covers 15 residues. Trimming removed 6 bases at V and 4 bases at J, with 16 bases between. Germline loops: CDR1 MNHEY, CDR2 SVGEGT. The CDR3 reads CASREDENDYNEQFF. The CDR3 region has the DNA TGTGCCAGCAGGGAGGATGAGAACGATTACAATGAGCAGTTCTTC.

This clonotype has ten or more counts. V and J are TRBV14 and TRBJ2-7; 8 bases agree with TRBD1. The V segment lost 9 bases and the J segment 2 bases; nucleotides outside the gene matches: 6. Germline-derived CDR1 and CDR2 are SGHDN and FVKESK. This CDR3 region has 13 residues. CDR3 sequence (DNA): TGTGCCAGGTTTTCGGGACAGGCCTACGAGCAGTACTTC. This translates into CARFSGQAYEQYF.

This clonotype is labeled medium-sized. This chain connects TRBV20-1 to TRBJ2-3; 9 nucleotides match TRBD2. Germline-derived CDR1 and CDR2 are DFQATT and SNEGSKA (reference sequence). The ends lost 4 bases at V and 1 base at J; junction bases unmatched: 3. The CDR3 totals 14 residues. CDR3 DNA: TGCAGTGCTATTATAGCGGGGGGCACAGATACGCAGTATTTT. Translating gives CSAIIAGGTDTQYF.

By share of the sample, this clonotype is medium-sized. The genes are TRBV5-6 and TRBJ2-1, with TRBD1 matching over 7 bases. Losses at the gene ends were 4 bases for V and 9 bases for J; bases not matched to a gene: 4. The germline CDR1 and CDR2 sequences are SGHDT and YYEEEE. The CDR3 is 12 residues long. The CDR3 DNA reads TGTGCCAGCAGCAGGGACAGCCTTGAGCAGTTCTTC. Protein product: CASSRDSLEQFF.

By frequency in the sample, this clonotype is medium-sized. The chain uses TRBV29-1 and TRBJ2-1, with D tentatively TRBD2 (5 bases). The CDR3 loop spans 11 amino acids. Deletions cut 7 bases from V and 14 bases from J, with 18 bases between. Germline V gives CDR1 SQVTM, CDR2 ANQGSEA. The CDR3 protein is CSATLAPREFF. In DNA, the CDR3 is TGCAGCGCTACATTGGCCCCGAGGGAGTTCTTC.